The 3 T cell receptor beta chains reported below all come from one sample, sequenced in a study of PD-1 blockade in classical Hodgkin lymphoma. Only in-frame clones appear in the TCRdb table, and some are missing; sequencing was by immunoSEQ multiplex PCR. The table includes about 100,000 clones, around 88% detected once. Every one of the patients relapsed after autologous stem cell transplantation (brentuximab vedotin exposure was variable). Sequencing used peripheral blood mononuclear cells (PBMCs), obtained before the second cycle of nivolumab. The source of these receptors is a human donor with classical Hodgkin lymphoma.

This chain joins TRBV2 and TRBJ1-5; no firm D call. V lost 5 bases to trimming and J lost 4 bases, with 9 bases between them. Germline V CDR1 and CDR2: SNHLY, FYNNEI. The CDR3 totals 13 residues. CDR3 loop: CASSLVVNQPQHF. DNA for the CDR3: TGTGCCAGCAGTTTGGTGGTTAATCAGCCCCAGCATTTT. The entire variable domain, with the rest obtained from reference TRBV2 and TRBJ1-5, is as follows: EPEVTQTPSHQVTQMGQEVILRCVPISNHLYFYWYRQILGQKVEFLVSFYNNEISEKSEIFDDQFSVERPDGSNFTLKIRSTKLEDSAMYFCASSLVVNQPQHFGDGTRLSIL.

The CDR3 region is CASRHGPGQGFPNEQFF. CDR3 DNA: TGTGCCAGCAGGCACGGACCGGGACAGGGGTTTCCCAATGAGCAGTTCTTC. The genes are TRBV27 and TRBJ2-1, with 10 bases lining up with TRBD1. Per germline, CDR1 MNHEY and CDR2 SMNVEV (reference sequence). Unmatched junction bases numbered 14, after V lost 6 bases and J lost 6 bases. The length of the CDR3 is 17 residues.

This chain uses TRBV9 with TRBJ1-2, with D tentatively TRBD1 (6 bases). The ends were cut back, 3 bases at V and 0 bases at J, with 15 bases in the middle. Germline V gene sequence: CDR1 SGDLS, CDR2 YYNGEE. CDR3 length: 16 residues. CDR3 nucleotide sequence: TGTGCCAGCAGCGGGGGGACAAACCCTTCTAACTATGGCTACACCTTC. This sequence encodes CASSGGTNPSNYGYTF. Together with reference TRBV9 and TRBJ1-2, the CDR3 gives the full variable domain: DSGVTQTPKHLITATGQRVTLRCSPRSGDLSVYWYQQSLDQGLQFLIQYYNGEERAKGNILERFSAQQFPDLHSELNLSSLELGDSALYFCASSGGTNPSNYGYTFGSGTRLTVV.